This is a list of T cell receptor beta chains from one sample in a study of response to subunit inactivated influenza vaccine. One entry per CDR3 protein results from TCRdb running MiXCR on the RT-PCR reads. The sample holds 500,000 or so distinct CDR3 sequences; 16% are singletons and the top ten take 3%. Specimen: CD4+ T cells sorted from PBMCs, collected less than 30 months after vaccination. The receptor source for this set is a man in his fifties or sixties who received an inactivated influenza vaccine. Each CDR3 is given with its conserved first and last residue. A D gene is named only where the DNA matches it firmly. The listing skips clone size in some rows; elsewhere it reads once, few, many or a size class.

clone_size	cdr3_length	v_call	j_call	d_call	cdr3_aa	cdr3_nt
few	14	TRBV28	TRBJ1-4	.	CASSFSSGNEKLFF	TGTGCCAGCAGTTTTAGTTCAGGGAATGAAAAACTGTTTTTT
once	14	TRBV20-1	TRBJ2-7	.	CSARDSRTLYEQYF	TGCAGTGCTAGAGATAGCCGGACACTATACGAGCAGTACTTC
.	12	TRBV28	TRBJ1-5	.	CASQPSNQPQHF	TGTGCCAGCCAGCCTAGCAATCAGCCCCAGCATTTT
few	13	TRBV3-1	TRBJ1-1	TRBD1	CASYRQGDTEAFF	TGTGCCAGCTATAGACAGGGGGACACTGAAGCTTTCTTT
.	14	TRBV6-5	TRBJ2-5	TRBD1	CASSYSGQLETQYF	TGTGCCAGCAGTTACTCGGGACAGTTAGAGACCCAGTACTTC
many	13	TRBV3-1	TRBJ2-2	.	CASSQAGPGELFF	TGTGCCAGCAGCCAGGCGGGGCCCGGGGAGCTGTTTTTT
many	15	TRBV12-3/TRBV12-4	TRBJ2-2	.	CASSLIGRATGELFF	TGTGCCAGCAGTTTAATCGGCAGGGCCACCGGGGAGCTGTTTTTT
many	14	TRBV5-1	TRBJ2-3	.	CASAWGGSTDTQYF	TGCGCCAGCGCCTGGGGTGGAAGCACAGATACGCAGTATTTT
few	16	TRBV10-3	TRBJ2-3	TRBD2	CAISDRREGLADTQYF	TGTGCCATCAGTGATCGGCGGGAGGGCCTTGCAGATACGCAGTATTTT
.	16	TRBV21-1	TRBJ2-1	.	CASSERGLAALNEQFF	TGTGCCAGCAGCGAAAGGGGACTAGCGGCCCTCAATGAGCAGTTCTTC
many	14	TRBV29-1	TRBJ1-2	.	CSVDSGLVVFGYTF	TGCAGCGTTGACTCAGGGTTGGTGGTATTTGGCTACACCTTC
many	14	TRBV12-3/TRBV12-4	TRBJ2-7	.	CASSSTVLLYEQYF	TGTGCCAGCAGTTCGACAGTTCTCCTGTACGAGCAGTACTTC
few	15	TRBV5-1	TRBJ2-5	.	CASSIRGTSQETQYF	TGCGCCAGCAGCATCAGGGGTACCTCCCAAGAGACCCAGTACTTC
few	15	TRBV6-5	TRBJ2-1	TRBD2	CASSITSGRSYEQFF	TGTGCCAGCAGCATTACTAGCGGGAGAAGCTATGAGCAGTTCTTC
many	18	TRBV25-1	TRBJ1-1	.	CASHTYSDGLFMNTEAFF	TGTGCCAGCCACACTTACTCGGACGGCCTTTTCATGAACACTGAAGCTTTCTTT
few	14	TRBV5-1	TRBJ2-5	.	CASSLVGMGETQYF	TGCGCCAGCAGCTTGGTTGGGATGGGGGAGACCCAGTACTTC
few	15	TRBV19	TRBJ2-7	.	CASSMSRLKTYEQYF	TGTGCCAGTAGTATGAGCAGACTCAAGACCTACGAGCAGTACTTC
few	13	TRBV6-5	TRBJ2-3	.	CASSFQGRDTQYF	TGTGCCAGCAGTTTCCAGGGAAGGGATACGCAGTATTTT
.	16	TRBV29-1	TRBJ2-1	TRBD2	CSVQQGLAGDYNEQFF	TGCAGCGTTCAACAGGGACTAGCGGGAGACTACAATGAGCAGTTCTTC
few	14	TRBV2	TRBJ2-7	.	CASSPFDLFSEQYF	TGTGCCAGCAGTCCCTTTGACCTATTCAGCGAGCAGTACTTC
few	15	TRBV5-1	TRBJ2-7	TRBD2	CASSLVGDYPAEQYF	TGCGCCAGCAGCTTGGTTGGGGACTACCCCGCCGAGCAGTACTTC
many	16	TRBV6-2/TRBV6-3	TRBJ2-3	TRBD1	CASSYGTGSSTDTQYF	TGTGCCAGCAGTTACGGGACAGGATCTAGCACAGATACGCAGTATTTT
few	18	TRBV6-1	TRBJ2-2	TRBD1	CASSEWTARGRGAGELFF	TGTGCCAGCAGTGAATGGACAGCAAGGGGGCGAGGTGCCGGGGAGCTGTTTTTT
.	17	TRBV15	TRBJ1-3	.	CATSRDKASPSGNTIYF	TGTGCCACCAGCAGAGATAAGGCCAGCCCCTCTGGAAACACCATATATTTT
few	13	TRBV7-2	TRBJ1-2	TRBD1	CASTGGQGYGYTF	TGTGCCAGCACTGGGGGACAGGGCTATGGCTACACCTTC
few	12	TRBV5-1	TRBJ2-5	.	CASSGGAETQYF	TGCGCCAGCAGCGGAGGGGCGGAGACCCAGTACTTC
.	14	TRBV20-1	TRBJ2-1	.	CSARAGIGCNEQFF	TGCAGTGCTAGAGCGGGGATCGGCTGCAATGAGCAGTTCTTC
.	17	TRBV7-3	TRBJ2-3	TRBD2	CASSLMASGVSTDTQYF	TGTGCCAGCAGCTTAATGGCTAGCGGAGTAAGCACAGATACGCAGTATTTT
.	16	TRBV6-1	TRBJ1-1	.	CASSELAGSWNTEAFF	TGTGCCAGCAGTGAACTGGCGGGATCCTGGAACACTGAAGCTTTCTTT
few	13	TRBV9	TRBJ2-1	.	CASSVVSGNEQFF	TGTGCCAGCAGCGTAGTAAGCGGGAATGAGCAGTTCTTC
.	16	TRBV7-6	TRBJ2-7	.	CASSLKIWTNHDEQYF	TGTGCCAGCAGCTTAAAGATCTGGACTAACCACGACGAGCAGTACTTC
.	15	TRBV11-2	TRBJ2-1	TRBD1	CASSRRQGYSNEQFF	TGTGCCAGCAGCCGTCGACAGGGTTACAGCAATGAGCAGTTCTTC
.	13	TRBV12-3/TRBV12-4	TRBJ2-2	.	CASSKVVTGELFF	TGTGCCAGCAGCAAAGTTGTAACCGGGGAGCTGTTTTTT
once	16	TRBV4-3	TRBJ1-4	.	CASSQEVGRAAEKLFF	TGCGCCAGCAGCCAAGAAGTTGGCAGGGCCGCTGAAAAACTGTTTTTT
.	16	TRBV2	TRBJ2-6	.	CASSEVRTSGANVLTF	TGTGCCAGCAGTGAAGTAAGGACGTCTGGGGCCAACGTCCTGACTTTC
.	17	TRBV21-1	TRBJ2-7	.	CASSGPRLRDNSYEQYF	TGTGCCAGCAGCGGACCTCGGTTAAGGGACAACTCCTACGAGCAGTACTTC
few	16	TRBV20-1	TRBJ2-1	TRBD1	CSARPGARGLGDEQFF	TGCAGTGCTAGACCTGGGGCTAGGGGGCTGGGCGATGAGCAGTTCTTC
few	15	TRBV6-1	TRBJ1-4	.	CASSRTGSLEEKLFF	TGTGCCAGCAGCCGAACAGGGAGTCTCGAGGAAAAACTGTTTTTT
.	14	TRBV24-1	TRBJ1-5	.	CATGETAGGQPQHF	TGTGCCACCGGTGAGACTGCGGGAGGCCAGCCCCAGCATTTT
few	12	TRBV29-1	TRBJ2-1	.	CSVGGQTNEQFF	TGCAGCGTTGGTGGGCAGACCAATGAGCAGTTCTTC
.	15	TRBV12-3/TRBV12-4	TRBJ1-2	.	CASSLRSFGEYGYTF	TGTGCCAGCAGTTTAAGGTCTTTTGGGGAGTATGGCTACACCTTC
few	15	TRBV5-8	TRBJ1-2	TRBD1	CASSLVRTGDYGYTF	TGTGCCAGCAGCTTGGTCCGGACAGGTGACTATGGCTACACCTTC
.	16	TRBV5-1	TRBJ2-3	.	CASSLTPGSSTDTQYF	TGCGCCAGCAGCCTCACGCCAGGGTCCAGCACAGATACGCAGTATTTT
.	14	TRBV28	TRBJ2-1	TRBD1	CARSGQGSHNEQFF	TGTGCCCGCAGTGGACAGGGCTCCCACAATGAGCAGTTCTTC
.	16	TRBV24-1	TRBJ2-2	.	CATSDVGRSNTGELFF	TGTGCCACCAGTGATGTAGGACGGTCGAACACCGGGGAGCTGTTTTTT
.	14	TRBV5-1	TRBJ1-1	TRBD1	CASSQTPNTGEAFF	TGCGCCAGCAGCCAAACCCCAAACACAGGGGAGGCTTTCTTT
.	11	TRBV6-5	TRBJ2-7	.	CASSWNYEQYF	TGTGCCAGCAGTTGGAACTACGAGCAGTACTTC
.	15	TRBV7-2	TRBJ1-2	TRBD1	CASSLARQGAQGYTF	TGTGCCAGCAGCTTAGCGCGGCAGGGGGCTCAAGGCTACACCTTC
.	14	TRBV12-3/TRBV12-4	TRBJ2-1	.	CASRAGGSYNEQFF	TGTGCCAGCAGAGCGGGTGGCTCCTACAATGAGCAGTTCTTC
few	13	TRBV10-3	TRBJ2-2	.	CAISLGYTGELFF	TGTGCCATCAGTTTGGGGTATACCGGGGAGCTGTTTTTT
few	17	TRBV4-1	TRBJ2-3	TRBD2	CASSQVRLAGNTDTQYF	TGCGCCAGCAGCCAAGTTCGTCTAGCGGGAAACACAGATACGCAGTATTTT
few	13	TRBV28	TRBJ2-7	.	CASSFARFAEQYF	TGTGCCAGCAGTTTTGCCAGGTTCGCCGAGCAGTACTTC
many	15	TRBV30	TRBJ2-2	TRBD2	CAWSVRGGRTGELFF	TGTGCCTGGAGTGTGCGGGGGGGTCGAACCGGGGAGCTGTTTTTT
.	16	TRBV19	TRBJ2-6	TRBD1	CASSNQGASGANVLTF	TGTGCCAGTAGCAATCAGGGGGCGTCTGGGGCCAACGTCCTGACTTTC
.	16	TRBV27	TRBJ1-2	TRBD1	CASKEPSGQGSEGYTF	TGTGCCAGCAAAGAGCCGTCCGGACAGGGGTCGGAGGGCTACACCTTC
few	16	TRBV5-1	TRBJ2-3	.	CASSLGSTVWTDTQYF	TGCGCCAGCAGCTTGGGGTCGACTGTGTGGACAGATACGCAGTATTTT
few	18	TRBV6-5	TRBJ2-4	TRBD2	CASSHGGLRERAKNIQYF	TGTGCCAGCAGTCACGGGGGGTTGCGGGAACGAGCCAAAAACATTCAGTACTTC
few	17	TRBV27	TRBJ2-1	.	CASSPARMGSSYNEQFF	TGTGCCAGCAGTCCCGCCAGGATGGGGAGCTCCTACAATGAGCAGTTCTTC
many	13	TRBV7-2	TRBJ2-1	.	CASSLGTKNEQFF	TGTGCCAGCAGCTTAGGGACTAAGAATGAGCAGTTCTTC
.	15	TRBV11-2	TRBJ1-5	.	CASGLVRGLDQPQHF	TGTGCCAGCGGCTTAGTCCGGGGTTTGGATCAGCCCCAGCATTTT